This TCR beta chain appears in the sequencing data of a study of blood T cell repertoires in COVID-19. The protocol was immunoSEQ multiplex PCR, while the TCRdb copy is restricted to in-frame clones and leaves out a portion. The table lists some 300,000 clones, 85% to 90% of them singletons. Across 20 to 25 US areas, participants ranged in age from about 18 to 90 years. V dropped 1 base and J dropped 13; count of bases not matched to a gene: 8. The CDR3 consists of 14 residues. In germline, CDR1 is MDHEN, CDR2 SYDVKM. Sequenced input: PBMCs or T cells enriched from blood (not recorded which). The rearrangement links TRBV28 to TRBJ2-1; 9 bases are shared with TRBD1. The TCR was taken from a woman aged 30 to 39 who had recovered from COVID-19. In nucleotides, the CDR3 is TGTGCCAGCAGTTTATTTCTCGGACAGGGGCCACAGTTCTTC. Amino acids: CASSLFLGQGPQFF.